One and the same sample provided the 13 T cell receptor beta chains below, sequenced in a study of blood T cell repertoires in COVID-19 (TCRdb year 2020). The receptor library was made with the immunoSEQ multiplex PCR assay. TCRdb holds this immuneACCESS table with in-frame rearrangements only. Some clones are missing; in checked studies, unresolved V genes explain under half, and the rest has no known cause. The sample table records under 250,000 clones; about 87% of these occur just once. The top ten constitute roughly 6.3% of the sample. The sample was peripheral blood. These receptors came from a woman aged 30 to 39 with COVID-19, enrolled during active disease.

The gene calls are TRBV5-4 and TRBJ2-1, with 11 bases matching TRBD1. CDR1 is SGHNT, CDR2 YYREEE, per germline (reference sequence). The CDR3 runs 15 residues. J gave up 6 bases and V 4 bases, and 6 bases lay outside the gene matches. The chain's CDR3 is CASSRGQGAFNEQFF. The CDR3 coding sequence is TGTGCCAGCAGCCGCGGACAGGGGGCGTTCAATGAGCAGTTCTTC.

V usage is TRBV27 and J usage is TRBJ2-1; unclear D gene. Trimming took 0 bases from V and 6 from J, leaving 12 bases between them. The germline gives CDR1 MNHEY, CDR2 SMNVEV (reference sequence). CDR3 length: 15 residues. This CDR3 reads CASSLSPSRGNEQFF. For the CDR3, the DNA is TGTGCCAGCAGTTTATCGCCCTCTAGAGGCAATGAGCAGTTCTTC.

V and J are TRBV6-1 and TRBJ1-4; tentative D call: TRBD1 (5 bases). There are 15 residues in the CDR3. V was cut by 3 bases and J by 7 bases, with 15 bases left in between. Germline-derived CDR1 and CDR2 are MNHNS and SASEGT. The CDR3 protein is CASSDLDKASEKLFF. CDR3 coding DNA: TGTGCCAGCAGTGACCTGGACAAGGCCAGTGAAAAACTGTTTTTT.

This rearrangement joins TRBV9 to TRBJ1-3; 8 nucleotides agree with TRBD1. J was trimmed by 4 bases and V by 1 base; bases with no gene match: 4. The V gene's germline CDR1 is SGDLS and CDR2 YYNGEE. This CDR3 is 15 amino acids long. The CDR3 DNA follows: TGTGCCAGCAGCGTATCAGGGGGCTCAGGAAACACCATATATTTT. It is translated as CASSVSGGSGNTIYF.

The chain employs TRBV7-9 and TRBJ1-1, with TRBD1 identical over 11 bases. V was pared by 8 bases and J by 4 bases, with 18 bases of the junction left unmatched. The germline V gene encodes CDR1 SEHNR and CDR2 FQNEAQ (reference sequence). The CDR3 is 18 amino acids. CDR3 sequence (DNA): TGTGCCAGCCCCAGTATACCCGTGTCCGGGACAGGGGGCACTGAAGCTTTCTTT. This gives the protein CASPSIPVSGTGGTEAFF.

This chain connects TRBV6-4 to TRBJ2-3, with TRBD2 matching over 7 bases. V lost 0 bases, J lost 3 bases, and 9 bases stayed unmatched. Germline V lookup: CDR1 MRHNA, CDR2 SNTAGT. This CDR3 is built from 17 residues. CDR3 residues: CASSDSSWRGRTDTQYF. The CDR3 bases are TGTGCCAGCAGTGACTCGAGTTGGCGGGGGAGGACAGATACGCAGTATTTT.

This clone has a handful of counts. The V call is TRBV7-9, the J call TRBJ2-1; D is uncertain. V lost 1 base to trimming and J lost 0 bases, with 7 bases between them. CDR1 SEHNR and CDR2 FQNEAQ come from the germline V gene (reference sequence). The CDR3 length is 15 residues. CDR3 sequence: CASSLEWSSYNEQFF. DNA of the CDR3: TGTGCCAGCAGCTTAGAGTGGAGCTCCTACAATGAGCAGTTCTTC.

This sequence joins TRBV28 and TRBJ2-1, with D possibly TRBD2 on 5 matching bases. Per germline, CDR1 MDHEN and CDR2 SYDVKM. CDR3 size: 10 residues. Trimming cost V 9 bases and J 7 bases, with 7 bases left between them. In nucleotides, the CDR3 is TGTGCCAGTAGCGCGAATGAGCAGTTCTTC. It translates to CASSANEQFF.

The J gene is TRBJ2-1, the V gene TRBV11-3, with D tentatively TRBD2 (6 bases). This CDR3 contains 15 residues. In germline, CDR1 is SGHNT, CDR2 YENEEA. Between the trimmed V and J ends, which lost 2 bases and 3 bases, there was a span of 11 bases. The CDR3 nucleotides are TGTGCCAGCAGCTTATGGGGGGTCCTCTACAATGAGCAGTTCTTC. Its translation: CASSLWGVLYNEQFF.

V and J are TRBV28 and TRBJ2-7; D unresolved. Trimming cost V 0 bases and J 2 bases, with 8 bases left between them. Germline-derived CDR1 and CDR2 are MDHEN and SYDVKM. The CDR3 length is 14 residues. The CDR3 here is CASSLWGSPYEQYF. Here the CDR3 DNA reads TGTGCCAGCAGTTTATGGGGCAGCCCCTACGAGCAGTACTTC.

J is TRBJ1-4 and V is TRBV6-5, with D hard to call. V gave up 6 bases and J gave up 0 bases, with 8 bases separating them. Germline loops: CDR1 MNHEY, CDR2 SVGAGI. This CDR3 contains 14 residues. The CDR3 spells CASSGAATNEKLFF. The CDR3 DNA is TGTGCCAGCAGCGGAGCGGCAACTAATGAAAAACTGTTTTTT.

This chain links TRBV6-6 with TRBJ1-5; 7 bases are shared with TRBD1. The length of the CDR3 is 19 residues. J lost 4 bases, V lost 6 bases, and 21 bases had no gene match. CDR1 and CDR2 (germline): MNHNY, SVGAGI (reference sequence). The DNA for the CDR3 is TGTGCCAGCAGCTCCACATCCCAAGGCCGAAACAGGGGTAATCAGCCCCAGCATTTT. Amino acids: CASSSTSQGRNRGNQPQHF.

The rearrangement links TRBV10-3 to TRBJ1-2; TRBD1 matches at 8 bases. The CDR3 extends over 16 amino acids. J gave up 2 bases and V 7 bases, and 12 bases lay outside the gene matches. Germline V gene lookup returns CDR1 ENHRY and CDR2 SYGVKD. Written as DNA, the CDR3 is TGTGCCATCACGGCGGACAGGGCTCCCCTCAACTATGGCTACACCTTC. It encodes CAITADRAPLNYGYTF.